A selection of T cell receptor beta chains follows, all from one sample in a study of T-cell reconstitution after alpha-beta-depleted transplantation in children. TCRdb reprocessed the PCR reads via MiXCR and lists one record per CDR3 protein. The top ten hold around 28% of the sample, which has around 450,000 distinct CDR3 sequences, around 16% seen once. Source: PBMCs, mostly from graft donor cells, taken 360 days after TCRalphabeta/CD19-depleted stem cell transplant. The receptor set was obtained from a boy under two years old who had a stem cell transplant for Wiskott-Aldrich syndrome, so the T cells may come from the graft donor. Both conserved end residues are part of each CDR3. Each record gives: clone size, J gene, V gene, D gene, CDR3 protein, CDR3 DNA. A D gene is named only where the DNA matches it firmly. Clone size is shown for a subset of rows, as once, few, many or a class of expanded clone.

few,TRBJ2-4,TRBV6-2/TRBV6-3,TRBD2,CASRTSGRGDIQYF,TGTGCCAGCAGGACTAGCGGGAGGGGAGACATTCAGTACTTC
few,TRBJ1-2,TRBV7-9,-,CASSLYDFYGYTF,TGTGCCAGCAGCTTATATGACTTCTATGGCTACACCTTC
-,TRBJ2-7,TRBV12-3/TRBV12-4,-,CASSFPGLSYEQYF,TGTGCCAGCAGTTTCCCGGGCCTTTCCTACGAGCAGTACTTC
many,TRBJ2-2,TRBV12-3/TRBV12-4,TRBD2,CASSQSGRASGELFF,TGTGCCAGCAGCCAGAGCGGGAGGGCCTCCGGGGAGCTGTTTTTT
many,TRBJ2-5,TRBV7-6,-,CASSPALGETQYF,TGTGCCAGCAGCCCGGCGCTTGGAGAGACCCAGTACTTC
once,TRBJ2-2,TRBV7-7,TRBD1,CASSQTGVTGELFF,TGTGCCAGCAGCCAAACAGGGGTCACCGGGGAGCTGTTTTTT
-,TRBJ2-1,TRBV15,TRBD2,CATSTGVRGANEQFF,TGTGCCACCAGCACCGGAGTGCGGGGGGCAAATGAGCAGTTCTTC
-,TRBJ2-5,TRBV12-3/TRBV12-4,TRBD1,CASSLNRGQTQYF,TGTGCCAGCAGTTTAAACAGGGGGCAGACCCAGTACTTC
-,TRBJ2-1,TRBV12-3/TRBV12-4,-,CASRQGGSEQFF,TGTGCCAGCAGGCAGGGAGGTAGTGAGCAGTTCTTC
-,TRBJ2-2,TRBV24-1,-,CATSDPRRGNTGELFF,TGTGCCACCAGTGATCCCCGTAGAGGGAACACCGGGGAGCTGTTTTTT
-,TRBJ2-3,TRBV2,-,CASSALGTSTDTQYF,TGTGCCAGCAGTGCACTAGGTACTAGCACAGATACGCAGTATTTT
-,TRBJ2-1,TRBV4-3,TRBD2,CASSQLAGENYNEQFF,TGCGCCAGCAGCCAACTAGCGGGAGAGAATTACAATGAGCAGTTCTTC
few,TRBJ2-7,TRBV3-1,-,CASTGRGYEQYF,TGTGCCAGTACAGGGAGAGGCTACGAGCAGTACTTC
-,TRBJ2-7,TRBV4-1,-,CASSQVEPIVREQYF,TGCGCCAGCAGCCAGGTCGAACCAATAGTGCGTGAGCAGTACTTC
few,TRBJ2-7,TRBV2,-,CASSEIPTYDTYEQYF,TGTGCCAGCAGTGAAATTCCGACATACGACACCTACGAGCAGTACTTC
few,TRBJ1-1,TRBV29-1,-,CSVEGERDTEAFF,TGCAGCGTTGAGGGGGAGAGGGACACTGAAGCTTTCTTT
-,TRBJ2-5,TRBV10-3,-,CAISESVSRETQYF,TGTGCCATCAGTGAGTCGGTTAGCCGAGAGACCCAGTACTTC
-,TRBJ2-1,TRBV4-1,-,CASSHLDQYNEQFF,TGCGCCAGCAGCCACCTCGACCAATACAATGAGCAGTTCTTC
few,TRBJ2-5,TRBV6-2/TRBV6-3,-,CASRKLETQYF,TGTGCCAGCAGGAAATTGGAGACCCAGTACTTC
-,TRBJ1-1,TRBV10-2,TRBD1,CASIRTGLTEAFF,TGCGCCAGCATCAGGACAGGGCTCACTGAAGCTTTCTTT
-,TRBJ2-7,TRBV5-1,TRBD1,CASSMTGQFYEQYF,TGCGCCAGCAGCATGACAGGGCAATTCTACGAGCAGTACTTC
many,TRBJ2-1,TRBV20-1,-,CSALRLENNEQFF,TGCAGTGCTCTGAGGCTAGAGAACAATGAGCAGTTCTTC
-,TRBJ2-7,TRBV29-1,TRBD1,CSVERDRAYEQYF,TGCAGCGTTGAAAGAGACAGGGCCTACGAGCAGTACTTC
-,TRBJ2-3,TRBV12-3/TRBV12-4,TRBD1,CASTPDRGPDTQYF,TGTGCCAGCACCCCGGACAGGGGGCCAGATACGCAGTATTTT
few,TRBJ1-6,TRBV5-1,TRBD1,CASSFGRGSYNSPLHF,TGCGCCAGCAGCTTCGGCAGGGGGTCCTATAATTCACCCCTCCACTTT
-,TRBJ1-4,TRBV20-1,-,CSAWLVINEKLFF,TGCAGTGCGTGGTTGGTGATTAATGAAAAACTGTTTTTT
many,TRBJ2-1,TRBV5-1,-,CASSLGTYNEQFF,TGTGCCAGCAGCTTAGGGACATACAATGAGCAGTTCTTC
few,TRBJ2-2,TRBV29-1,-,CSGRHTGELFF,TGCAGCGGGCGACACACCGGGGAGCTGTTTTTT
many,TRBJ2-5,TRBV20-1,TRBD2,CSARLAGGSETQYF,TGCAGTGCTAGGCTAGCGGGAGGGTCGGAGACCCAGTACTTC
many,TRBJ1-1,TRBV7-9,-,CASSLLGLQNTEAFF,TGTGCCAGCAGCCTCTTAGGCCTCCAGAACACTGAAGCTTTCTTT
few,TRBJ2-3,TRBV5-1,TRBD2,CASSSDPQAGTSGRPRYF,TGCGCCAGCAGCTCGGATCCGCAGGCAGGGACTAGCGGGAGGCCACGGTATTTT
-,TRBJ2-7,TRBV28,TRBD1,CASSLWGTGNEQYF,TGTGCCAGCAGTTTATGGGGGACAGGGAACGAGCAGTACTTC
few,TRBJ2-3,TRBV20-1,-,CSALGQDTQYF,TGCAGTGCCCTAGGGCAGGATACGCAGTATTTT
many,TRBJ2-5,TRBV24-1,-,CATEGGETQYF,TGTGCCACCGAAGGGGGGGAGACCCAGTACTTC
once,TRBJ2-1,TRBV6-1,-,CAARGTPFNEQFF,TGTGCCGCCCGGGGGACCCCTTTCAATGAGCAGTTCTTC
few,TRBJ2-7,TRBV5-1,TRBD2,CASSLGQGLAGEEHYEQYF,TGCGCCAGCAGCTTGGGACAGGGACTAGCGGGAGAAGAACACTACGAGCAGTACTTC
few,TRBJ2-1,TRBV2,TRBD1,CATTWDSSYNEQFF,TGTGCCACCACCTGGGACAGCTCCTACAATGAGCAGTTCTTC
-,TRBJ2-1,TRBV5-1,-,CASSPPLRSSYNEQFF,TGCGCCAGCAGCCCCCCTTTGAGGTCCTCCTACAATGAGCAGTTCTTC
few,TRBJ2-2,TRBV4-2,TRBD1,CASSQAPDRGLNTGELFF,TGTGCCAGCAGCCAAGCCCCGGACAGGGGGCTGAACACCGGGGAGCTGTTTTTT
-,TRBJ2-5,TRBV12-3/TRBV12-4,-,CASSFDSRKETQYF,TGTGCCAGCAGTTTTGACAGCCGAAAAGAGACCCAGTACTTC
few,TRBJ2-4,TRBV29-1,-,CSVSRGHKAKNIQYF,TGCAGCGTCTCCAGGGGCCACAAAGCCAAAAACATTCAGTACTTC
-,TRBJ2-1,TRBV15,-,CATSREQGNEQFF,TGTGCCACCAGCAGAGAACAGGGCAATGAGCAGTTCTTC
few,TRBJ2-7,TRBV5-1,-,CASSLGRQSGTKYF,TGCGCCAGCAGTTTGGGCCGCCAATCCGGGACGAAGTACTTC
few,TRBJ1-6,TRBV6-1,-,CASSAPSSYNSPLHF,TGTGCCAGCAGTGCCCCGAGCTCCTATAATTCACCCCTCCACTTT
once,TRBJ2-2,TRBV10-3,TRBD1,CAITKGQVGDTGELFF,TGTGCCATCACTAAGGGACAGGTTGGGGACACCGGGGAGCTGTTTTTT
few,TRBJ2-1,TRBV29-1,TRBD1,CSVATGVEQFF,TGCAGCGTAGCCACAGGGGTTGAGCAGTTCTTC